This TCR beta chain comes out of a study of cytotoxic CD8 clonotypes in ibrutinib-treated CLL. Assay used: immunoSEQ multiplex PCR; TCRdb lists only in-frame clones, some missing. The data show fewer than 45,000 clones, about 70% seen once. The sample here was PBMCs, taken at disease progression, from a patient treated with ibrutinib. This TCR derives from a human donor with chronic lymphocytic leukemia.

In DNA, the CDR3 is TGTGCCAGCACTCGGCCAGGGGAGACCCAGTACTTC. Amino acids: CASTRPGETQYF. The chain has TRBV5-6 and TRBJ2-5, with D possibly being TRBD1 (5 bases). This CDR3 spans 12 amino acids. The germline V gene encodes CDR1 SGHDT and CDR2 YYEEEE. Trimming shortened V by 6 bases and J by 5 bases, and 11 bases separated the two germline ends.